Included here is one TCR beta chain sequence, with context. Its antigen remains undetermined. No base quality values were provided; no much bigger clone lies one nucleotide off. The data are from a study of pediatric ulcerative colitis (dated by TCRdb to between 2019 and 2020). For context, the study as a whole: Among the ulcerative colitis patients, 6 or 7 had pancolitis and two had left-sided colitis, and histology in every patient was consistent with ulcerative colitis. Using the Pediatric Ulcerative Colitis Activity Index, a couple of patients were classed as having mild disease, several as having moderate disease and three as having acute severe colitis. From under ten newly diagnosed, treatment-naive pediatric ulcerative colitis patients and a few non-IBD control children, paired blood and rectal samples were collected. The research as a whole found: Because the repertoires came from total lymphocyte DNA, rare subsets such as regulatory T cells may have patterns that are not reflected. Clonal overlap between a subject's own blood and rectum was significantly greater in ulcerative colitis patients than in controls, which suggests more T cell trafficking to inflamed tissue. For technical reasons, blood samples from a couple of patients gave substantially fewer templates, and these samples were excluded from the blood-rectal overlap analysis. A couple of rectal CDR3 clonotypes turned up in every ulcerative colitis patient but in none of the controls. Features of the rectal repertoire distinguished controls, mild-moderate colitis patients and acute severe colitis patients, and in acute severe colitis rectal diversity was lower because of clonal expansions. With only four individuals, the healthy control group was small. T cells from blood may have been included in the rectal pinch biopsies, particularly in patients with overt colitis.

One to two pinch biopsies were taken from the rectum for research during colonoscopy. No immunosuppressive medication had been given to the ulcerative colitis patients before the diagnostic colonoscopy. Before DNA isolation, rectal biopsies were subjected to proteinase K digestion. The Wizard kit (Promega) was used to extract genomic DNA from the blood and intestinal samples. At the junction V is shortened by 4 bases and J by 0 bases, with 10 bases in between. The germline V gene (reference sequence) yields SEHNR for CDR1 and FQNEAQ for CDR2. There are 15 amino acids in the CDR3, from cysteine to phenylalanine inclusive. Only the CDR3 DNA stays, 45 bases, in frame from base 1. Rearranged CDR3 beta regions were amplified from genomic DNA with multiplex V and J primers using the immunoSEQ TRB Survey service. Survey-level sequencing depth of up to 500,000 reads per sample was used to keep depth equal across samples. The libraries were purified, combined into pools and sequenced with Illumina technology. Per the authors' processing: immunoSEQ online tools were used for productive clonality, sample overlap, pairwise scatters, CDR3 beta length, V/D/J gene usage and productiveness. Calculated diversity was defined as the number of unique rearrangements divided by total templates times 100, and Shannon and Simpson indices were additionally computed. Z-score normalized data were analyzed by principal component analysis with the R prcomp function and the ggbiplot package. Morisita's index was used to quantify blood-rectal clonal overlap within each subject. Drawn from immuneACCESS, this table holds only the in-frame rearrangements with V and J called that TCRdb kept. Clones are partly lost; checked studies trace under half to an unresolved V gene and leave the rest unexplained. For V, J and clone size, that table is used; D and trimming come from the DNA. The sample table contains about 36,000 clones; only one count was recorded for 73% of them. Of the sample, about 0.71% falls within the top ten clones.

Source material: gut tissue. This chain is built from TRBV7-9 and TRBJ2-1; 6 matching bases give a weak D call of TRBD1. The sequence was obtained from a boy aged 5-17 years with moderate ulcerative colitis. In nucleotides, the sequence is TGTGCCAGCAGCTCCAGGGGCTCCTCCTACAATGAGCAGTTCTTC. Its translation reads: CASSSRGSSYNEQFF.